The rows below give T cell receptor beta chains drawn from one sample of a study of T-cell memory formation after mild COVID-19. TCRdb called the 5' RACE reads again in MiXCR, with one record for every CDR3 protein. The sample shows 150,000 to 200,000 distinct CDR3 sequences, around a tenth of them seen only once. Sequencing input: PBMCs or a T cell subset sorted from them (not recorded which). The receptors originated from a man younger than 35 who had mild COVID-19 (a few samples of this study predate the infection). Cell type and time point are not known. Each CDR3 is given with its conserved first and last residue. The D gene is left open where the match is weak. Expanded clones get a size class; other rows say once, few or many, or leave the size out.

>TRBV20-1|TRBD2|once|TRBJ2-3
TGCAGTGCTCGCCTAGCGGGCTTTAAGGGAGATACGCAGTATTTT
CSARLAGFKGDTQYF
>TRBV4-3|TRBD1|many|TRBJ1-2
TGCGCCAGCAGCCGGCAAGGTTTACCGGGACAGGGAGACGGCTACACCTTC
CASSRQGLPGQGDGYTF
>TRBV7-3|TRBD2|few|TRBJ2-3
TGTGCCAGCAGCTCCAGACTAGCGGGGGGAGGAGATACGCAGTATTTT
CASSSRLAGGGDTQYF
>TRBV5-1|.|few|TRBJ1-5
TGCGCCAGCAGGGAGGACGGTCCGAGCAATCAGCCCCAGCATTTT
CASREDGPSNQPQHF
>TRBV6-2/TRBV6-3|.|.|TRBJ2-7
TGTGCCAGCAGTTGGTCGGGGACCTACGAGCAGTACTTC
CASSWSGTYEQYF
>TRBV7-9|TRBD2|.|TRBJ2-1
TGTGCCAGCAGCTGGTCCACTAGCGGGAGCTACAATGAGCAGTTCTTC
CASSWSTSGSYNEQFF
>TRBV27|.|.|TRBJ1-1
TGTGCCAGCAGTCGTTCGGGACACAACACTGAAGCTTTCTTT
CASSRSGHNTEAFF
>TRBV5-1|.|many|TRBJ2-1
TGCGCCAGCACCCCCTCGCACGGACTCTACAATGAGCAGTTCTTC
CASTPSHGLYNEQFF
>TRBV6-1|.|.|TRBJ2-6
TGTGCCAGCATTCCGGTCTCTGGGGCCAACGTCCTGACTTTC
CASIPVSGANVLTF
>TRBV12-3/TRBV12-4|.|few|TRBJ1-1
TGTGCCAGCAGTTTCAGGCGAGGAGGGACTGAAGCTTTCTTT
CASSFRRGGTEAFF
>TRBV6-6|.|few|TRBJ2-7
TGTGCCAGCAGTTACGGACCGTCTAAGTACTTC
CASSYGPSKYF
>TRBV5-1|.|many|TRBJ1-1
TGCGCCAGCCGCGATCCCCGTAGTACTGAAGCTTTCTTT
CASRDPRSTEAFF
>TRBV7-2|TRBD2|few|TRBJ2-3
TGTGCCAGCAGCACCAGACTAGCGGGCACAGATACGCAGTATTTT
CASSTRLAGTDTQYF
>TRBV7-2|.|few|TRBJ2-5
TGTGCCAGCAGCTTTAGAGATGAGACCCAGTACTTC
CASSFRDETQYF
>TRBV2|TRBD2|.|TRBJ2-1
TGTGCCAGCAGTGAATGGGGCCCAGCGGGGGCCTACTACAATGAGCAGTTCTTC
CASSEWGPAGAYYNEQFF
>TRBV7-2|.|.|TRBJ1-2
TGTGCCAGCAGCATGACCGGGGGCTTCGGCTATTGCTACACCTTC
CASSMTGGFGYCYTF